This T cell receptor (beta chain) was found in a study of blood T cell repertoires in COVID-19. The method was immunoSEQ multiplex PCR; TCRdb's version includes in-frame clones alone and lacks a portion of them. The sample carries 500,000 or so clones, 87% recorded once. With V trimmed by 1 base and J by 6 bases, 8 bases remained unmatched. The germline gives CDR1 LGHDT, CDR2 YNNKEL (reference sequence). This CDR3 has 17 residues. Sequencing input: PBMCs or T cells enriched from blood (not recorded which). The chain carries TRBV3-1 (or the pseudogene TRBV3-2) and TRBJ2-1; 11 nucleotides align to TRBD2. This TCR came from a young woman who had recovered from COVID-19. The CDR3 reads CASSQGLAGGDSNEQFF. CDR3 nucleotide sequence: TGTGCCAGCAGCCAAGGTTTAGCGGGGGGGGATTCCAATGAGCAGTTCTTC.